A single T cell receptor (beta chain) is shown here with its context. No antigen is known for it. This specimen comes from a study of PD-1 blockade in classical Hodgkin lymphoma. Time point: newly diagnosed, previously untreated cHL patient sample. Untreated, newly diagnosed classical Hodgkin lymphoma PBMCs were used for comparison. Profiling relied on immunoSEQ multiplex PCR, and the TCRdb table lists in-frame clones only, not all of them. The sample records over 60,000 clones, 93% being singletons. Study-wide results and caveats: Reported baseline diversity: healthy donors highest, relapsed/refractory patients lowest. The causes of the repertoire differences, possibly disease activity or prior therapy, remain undefined.

The sequenced sample consisted of peripheral blood mononuclear cells (PBMCs). The TCR originated in a human donor with classical Hodgkin lymphoma.

The CDR3 DNA sequence: TGCGCCAGCAGCTTGGTATCGCGGGGCACTGAAGCTTTCTTT. The encoded protein is CASSLVSRGTEAFF. The V and J genes are TRBV5-1 and TRBJ1-1; D ambiguous. Germline lookup yields CDR1 SGHRS and CDR2 YFSETQ. V was trimmed by 0 bases and J by 4 bases, leaving 10 bases between them. CDR3 length: 14 residues.